The clone carrying this T cell receptor beta chain was seen a few times. Other DNA sequences from this sample encode an identical CDR3 as well. These data come from a study of blood T cell repertoires in COVID-19. This table comes from immunoSEQ multiplex PCR, and its TCRdb copy is limited to in-frame clones, with some not included. This sample has about 70,000 clones, with around 87% found just once. The sequence was obtained from a man aged 65-85 years with active COVID-19. Input material: peripheral blood.

The CDR3 loop is CASSLALGGAGNQPQHF. The CDR3 DNA is TGTGCCAGCAGCTTAGCGCTAGGGGGGGCTGGCAATCAGCCCCAGCATTTT. The chain links TRBV7-2 to TRBJ1-5, with a weak D call TRBD1 (6 bases). This CDR3 has 17 amino acids. CDR1 and CDR2 (germline): SGHTA, FQGNSA. The V and J ends lost 0 bases and 2 bases respectively, with 14 bases between them.